This T cell receptor beta chain was retrieved from a study of OX40 agonist ivuxolimab in advanced cancers. In the study overall: Ivuxolimab was delivered to patients intravenously every 2 weeks at doses spanning 0.01 to 10 mg/kg.

This table comes from immunoSEQ multiplex PCR, and its TCRdb copy is limited to in-frame clones, with some not included. The sample yields about 88,000 clones, more than 80% seen once. This CDR3 region has 12 residues. The V gene's germline CDR1 is MDHEN and CDR2 SYDVKM. V lost 4 bases and J lost 5, with 9 bases in between. The sample was CD4+ or CD8+ T cells sorted from blood, taken in a trial of the OX40 agonist ivuxolimab. This TCR was sampled from an adult with an advanced solid tumor such as melanoma, head and neck, liver or kidney cancer. This chain uses TRBV28 with TRBJ2-7, with D possibly TRBD2 on 6 matching bases. The DNA of the CDR3 is TGTGCCAGCAGTTCTGGCGGGAACGAGCAGTACTTC. This encodes CASSSGGNEQYF.